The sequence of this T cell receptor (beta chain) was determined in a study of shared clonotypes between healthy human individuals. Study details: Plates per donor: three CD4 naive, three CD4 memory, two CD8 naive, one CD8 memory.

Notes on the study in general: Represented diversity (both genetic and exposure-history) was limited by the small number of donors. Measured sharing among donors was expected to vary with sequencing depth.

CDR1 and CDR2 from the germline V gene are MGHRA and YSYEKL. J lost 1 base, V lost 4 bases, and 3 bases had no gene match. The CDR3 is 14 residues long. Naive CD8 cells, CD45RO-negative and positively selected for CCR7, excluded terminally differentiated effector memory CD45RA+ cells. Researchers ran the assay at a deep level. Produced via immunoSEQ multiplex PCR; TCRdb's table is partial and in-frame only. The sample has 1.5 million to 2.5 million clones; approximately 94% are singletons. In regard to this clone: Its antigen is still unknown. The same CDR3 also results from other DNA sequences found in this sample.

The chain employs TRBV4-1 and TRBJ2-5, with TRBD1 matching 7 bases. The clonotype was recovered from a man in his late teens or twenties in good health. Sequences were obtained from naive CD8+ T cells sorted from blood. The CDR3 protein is CASSPRQGQETQYF. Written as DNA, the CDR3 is TGCGCCAGCAGCCCCCGACAGGGCCAAGAGACCCAGTACTTC.